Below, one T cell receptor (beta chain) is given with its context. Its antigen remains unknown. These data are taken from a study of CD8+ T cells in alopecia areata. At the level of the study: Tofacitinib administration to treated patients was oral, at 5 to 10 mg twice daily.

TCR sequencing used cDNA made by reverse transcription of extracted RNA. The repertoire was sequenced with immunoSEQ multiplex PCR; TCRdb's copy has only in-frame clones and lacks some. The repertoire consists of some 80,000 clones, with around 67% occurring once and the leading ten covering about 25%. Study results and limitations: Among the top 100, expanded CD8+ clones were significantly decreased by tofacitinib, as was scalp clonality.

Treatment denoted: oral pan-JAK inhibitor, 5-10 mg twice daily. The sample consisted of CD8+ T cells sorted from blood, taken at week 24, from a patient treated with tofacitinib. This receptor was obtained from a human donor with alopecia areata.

The DNA for the CDR3 is TGTGCCAGCAGCGCAGGGAATCAGCCCCAGCATTTT. The encoded protein is CASSAGNQPQHF. The J gene is TRBJ1-5, the V gene TRBV7-9; weak D call: TRBD1 (5 bases). The germline CDR1 and CDR2 sequences are SEHNR and FQNEAQ (reference sequence). CDR3 size: 12 residues. V dropped 5 bases and J dropped 4 bases, with 6 bases sitting between them.